This TCR beta chain originates from a study of tumor and adjacent non-tumor tissue in lung cancer. The study's findings and limits: Normal lung showed higher cumulative top 100 clone frequency than tumor. Tumor tissue had significantly higher TCR diversity than normal lung.

This CDR3 is 14 amino acids long. Three rounds of nested PCR, following a modified ARM-PCR protocol, produced the TCRbeta library. TCRdb passed the multiplex PCR reads through MiXCR, listing each CDR3 protein once. This table has some 120,000 distinct CDR3 sequences, 66% appearing once. No cell sorting was done before RNA was extracted from the tissue. Newly diagnosed lung cancer patients had thoracic surgery in China, August–November 2014, without prior chemotherapy. Concerning this clonotype: Its antigen is unidentified. One end of the junction does not line up with germline, which may come from a read error.

J is TRBJ2-2 and V is TRBV12-3 or TRBV12-4; D is possibly TRBD1 (6 bases). Material: lung tumor tissue. The clonotype comes from a man aged 25 to 40 with non-small cell lung cancer. DNA for the CDR3: TGCACCAGCAGTACAAATCAGGGGTTCGGGGAGCTGTTTTTT. This codes for CTSSTNQGFGELFF.